The 26 T cell receptor beta chains given below trace back to one sample, sequenced in a study of blood T cell repertoires in COVID-19. Measured with immunoSEQ multiplex PCR; TCRdb has only the in-frame clones, and not every one. In the table there are about 160,000 clones, 81% of which are singletons. Material: PBMCs or T cells enriched from blood (not recorded which). All receptors come from a woman in her 40s with acute COVID-19.

This chain joins TRBV12-3 or TRBV12-4 and TRBJ1-4, with 7 nucleotides matching TRBD1. There are 12 residues in the CDR3. The V segment lost 5 bases and the J segment 8 bases; nucleotides outside the gene matches: 2. CDR3 nucleotides: TGTGCCAGCAGTGACAGGGCGGAAAAACTGTTTTTT. It codes for CASSDRAEKLFF.

The V gene is TRBV29-1, the J gene TRBJ2-5; a possible D gene is TRBD2 (6 bases). Trimming removed 3 bases from V and 7 bases from J, with 18 bases in between. The CDR3 is 14 residues long. Germline CDR1 reads SQVTM; CDR2 reads ANQGSEA. Here the CDR3 DNA reads TGCAGCGTTGATCCGGGGGTTGGGTGGGGGACCCAGTACTTC. Amino acids: CSVDPGVGWGTQYF.

The V and J genes are TRBV6-5 and TRBJ2-1, with TRBD2 matching over 10 bases. With V trimmed by 6 bases and J by 4 bases, 3 bases remained unmatched. Germline V gene lookup returns CDR1 MNHEY and CDR2 SVGAGI. The length of the CDR3 is 14 residues. CDR3 DNA: TGTGCCAGCAGCGGGACTAGCGTTTACAATGAGCAGTTCTTC. As protein: CASSGTSVYNEQFF.

The rearrangement uses TRBV12-3 or TRBV12-4 and TRBJ1-1; D is unresolved. Trimming removed 4 bases at V and 11 bases at J, with 11 bases between. The CDR3 spans 11 residues. CDR3 in DNA: TGTGCCAGCAGTTCTGTTGGCGGGGCTTTCTTT. This encodes CASSSVGGAFF.

The chain employs TRBV5-1 and TRBJ1-4, with a tentative D call TRBD1 (5 bases). Trimming left V 0 bases short and J 2 bases short, with 5 bases between. This CDR3 contains 14 residues. The V gene's germline CDR1 is SGHRS and CDR2 YFSETQ. DNA for the CDR3: TGCGCCAGCAGCTTGGAGGGGACTAATGAAAAACTGTTTTTT. Its translation: CASSLEGTNEKLFF.

This CDR3 is CASSQGGHEQYF. In nucleotides, the CDR3 is TGTGCCAGCAGCCAAGGGGGGCACGAGCAGTACTTC. The chain employs TRBV3-1 (or the pseudogene TRBV3-2) and TRBJ2-7, with D tentatively TRBD1 (6 bases). The CDR3 consists of 12 residues. CDR1 LGHDT and CDR2 YNNKEL come from the germline V gene (reference sequence). The germline V and J ends were trimmed by 1 base and 5 bases, with 6 bases remaining between them.

This chain joins TRBV7-9 and TRBJ1-3, with 8 bases fitting TRBD1. Germline CDR1 and CDR2: SEHNR and FQNEAQ (reference sequence). With V trimmed by 4 bases and J by 9 bases, 11 bases remained unmatched. This CDR3 has 15 residues. The CDR3 DNA reads as TGTGCCAGCAGCTCACCGGACAGGGCTGGCGGCACCATATATTTT. Residues: CASSSPDRAGGTIYF.

This clone was observed at least ten times. The V gene is TRBV4-1, the J gene TRBJ2-3; weak D call: TRBD2 (6 bases). Trimming left V 5 bases short and J 4 bases short, with 19 bases between. The germline V gene encodes CDR1 MGHRA and CDR2 YSYEKL. The CDR3 has 16 amino acids. As DNA, the CDR3 is TGCGCCAGCAGCTCGGGACTCCTTATAGCGGCAGATACGCAGTATTTT. This translates into CASSSGLLIAADTQYF.

This chain uses TRBV27 with TRBJ1-1; 8 nucleotides match TRBD1. The CDR3 length is 14 residues. Trimming cost V 5 bases and J 6 bases; bases outside gene matches: 8. From germline, CDR1 is MNHEY and CDR2 SMNVEV (reference sequence). The CDR3 region has the DNA TGTGCCAGCAGTGCCCCAGGGGGCCGGTCTGAAGCTTTCTTT. Its translation is CASSAPGGRSEAFF.

The CDR3 DNA sequence: TGTGCCAGCAGCCAAGTCGGTTACGAGCAGTACTTC. As protein: CASSQVGYEQYF. The chain couples TRBV3-1 (or the pseudogene TRBV3-2) to TRBJ2-7; D is ambiguous. Trimming cost V 1 base and J 4 bases, with 5 bases left between them. The CDR3 length is 12 residues. In germline, CDR1 is LGHDT, CDR2 YNNKEL (reference sequence).

CDR3 sequence (DNA): TGTGCCAGCAGCTTAAGCGCGTCCTACAATGAGCAGTTCTTC. It translates to CASSLSASYNEQFF. The genes are TRBV7-9 and TRBJ2-1; D ambiguous. Per germline, CDR1 SEHNR and CDR2 FQNEAQ (reference sequence). With 2 bases removed from V and 1 base from J, the gap between germline ends came to 6 bases. The CDR3 loop spans 14 amino acids. Looking up the rest from reference TRBV7-9 and TRBJ2-1 gives the full variable domain: DTGVSQNPRHKITKRGQNVTFRCDPISEHNRLYWYRQTLGQGPEFLTYFQNEAQLEKSRLLSDRFSAERPKGSFSTLEIQRTEQGDSAMYLCASSLSASYNEQFFGPGTRLTVL.

The V gene is TRBV2, the J gene TRBJ2-1; 12 bases are shared with TRBD2. Losses at the gene ends were 6 bases for V and 0 bases for J; bases not matched to a gene: 12. Germline V gene data show CDR1 as SNHLY and CDR2 as FYNNEI. The CDR3 contains 19 residues. The CDR3 bases are TGTGCCAGCAGCGACACCGGGACTAGCGGGCGGAGCTCCTACAATGAGCAGTTCTTC. Amino acid sequence: CASSDTGTSGRSSYNEQFF.

This clone was detected once. V gene TRBV7-2 combines with J gene TRBJ2-1; D is unresolved. Deletions cut 4 bases from V and 10 bases from J, with 17 bases between. The CDR3 has 14 amino acids. CDR1 is SGHTA and CDR2 is FQGNSA in the germline V gene. CDR3: CASSSRRDSEEQFF. In nucleotides, the CDR3 is TGTGCCAGCAGCTCCCGTCGTGACTCAGAAGAGCAGTTCTTC.

J is TRBJ2-7 and V is TRBV4-1, with 8 nucleotides matching TRBD2. Germline values: CDR1 MGHRA, CDR2 YSYEKL. The CDR3 contains 18 residues. The J segment lost 2 bases and the V segment lost 2 bases, leaving 14 bases of the junction unmatched. CDR3 nucleotides: TGCGCCAGCAGCCAATCGTGGGGACTAGGCCCCTCCACCTACGAGCAGTACTTC. Translated, it gives CASSQSWGLGPSTYEQYF.

The chain carries TRBV21-1 and TRBJ2-5; the D call TRBD2 from the table was never checked on the DNA. TRBV21-1 has pseudogene status. CDR3 length: 17 residues. CDR3: CASRWAVPGLAGETQYF. Here the CDR3 DNA reads TGTGCCAGCAGATGGGCTGTGCCGGGACTAGCGGGAGAGACCCAGTACTTC.

The chain combines TRBV19 with TRBJ1-1; 8 bases line up with TRBD1. The CDR3 totals 14 residues. V dropped 1 base and J dropped 6; count of bases not matched to a gene: 4. Germline CDR1 and CDR2: LNHDA and SQIVND (reference sequence). The CDR3 spells CASSIGTGIAEAFF. The CDR3 region has the DNA TGTGCCAGTAGTATAGGGACAGGGATCGCTGAAGCTTTCTTT.

This clone was recorded once. The V call is TRBV6-1, the J call TRBJ1-5, with 9 bases fitting TRBD1. V was clipped by 3 bases and J by 13 bases; unmatched bases: 10. The germline gives CDR1 MNHNS, CDR2 SASEGT. There are 14 residues in the CDR3. CDR3 region: CASSEDRGVEPQHF. CDR3 DNA sequence: TGTGCCAGCAGTGAGGACAGGGGAGTTGAACCACAGCATTTT.

V is TRBV3-1 (or the pseudogene TRBV3-2) and J is TRBJ2-2; a possible D gene is TRBD2 (6 bases). This CDR3 region has 13 residues. V was shortened by 11 bases and J by 0 bases, with 10 bases between the two germline ends. Germline V gives CDR1 LGHDT, CDR2 YNNKEL (reference sequence). Written as DNA, the CDR3 is TGTGCCGCGGGGCAGGCGAACACCGGGGAGCTGTTTTTT. Amino acids: CAAGQANTGELFF.

The J gene is TRBJ2-5, the V gene TRBV12-5; D possibly corresponds to TRBD1 (5 bases). Deletions cut 5 bases from V and 1 base from J, with 8 bases between. CDR1 is LGHNT, CDR2 FRNRAP, per germline. The CDR3 totals 13 residues. The CDR3: CASGLRGQETQYF. The CDR3, as DNA: TGTGCTAGTGGTCTAAGGGGCCAAGAGACCCAGTACTTC. The complete variable domain, with remaining parts taken from reference TRBV12-5 and TRBJ2-5, reads DARVTQTPRHKVTEMGQEVTMRCQPILGHNTVFWYRQTMMQGLELLAYFRNRAPLDDSGMPKDRFSAEMPDATLATLKIQPSEPRDSAVYFCASGLRGQETQYFGPGTRLLVL.

The chain carries TRBV7-2 and TRBJ1-2, with D perhaps matching TRBD1 (6 bases). From germline, CDR1 is SGHTA and CDR2 FQGNSA. The V and J ends lost 3 bases and 3 bases respectively, with 23 bases between them. This CDR3 spans 18 amino acids. The CDR3: CASSLPSQVGAVDYGYTF. Here the CDR3 DNA reads TGTGCCAGCAGCTTGCCCTCCCAGGTGGGGGCGGTGGACTATGGCTACACCTTC.

The rearrangement joins TRBV27 to TRBJ2-7; a possible D gene is TRBD1 (7 bases). This CDR3 has 16 residues. CDR1 is MNHEY and CDR2 is SMNVEV in the germline V gene (reference sequence). Trimming left V 6 bases short and J 0 bases short, with 18 bases between. CDR3 coding DNA: TGTGCCAGCAGGCTCAGGGGGGATACCTACTCCTACGAGCAGTACGTC. Translating it yields CASRLRGDTYSYEQYV.

The chain couples TRBV5-6 to TRBJ1-2; the D gene is possibly TRBD1 (6 bases). This CDR3 contains 12 residues. V was pared by 6 bases and J by 2 bases, with 8 bases between. The germline V gene encodes CDR1 SGHDT and CDR2 YYEEEE. Here the CDR3 reads CASTQGNYGYTF. The CDR3 nucleotides are TGTGCCAGCACCCAGGGGAACTATGGCTACACCTTC.

The chain employs TRBV29-1 and TRBJ2-1, with 9 positions matching TRBD2. CDR1 and CDR2 from the germline V gene are SQVTM and ANQGSEA. Trimming removed 7 bases from V and 0 bases from J; junction bases left unmatched: 4. The CDR3 has 14 residues. CDR3 sequence: CSASAGGSYNEQFF. CDR3 bases: TGCAGCGCATCAGCGGGGGGCTCCTACAATGAGCAGTTCTTC.

The chain has TRBV9 and TRBJ1-2, with TRBD1 identical over 8 bases. The V gene's germline CDR1 is SGDLS and CDR2 YYNGEE. The J segment lost 4 bases and the V segment lost 4 bases, leaving 12 bases of the junction unmatched. The CDR3 is 16 amino acids. The CDR3 DNA follows: TGTGCCAGCAGCACCTCGGCGACAGGGGTTACCTATGGCTACACCTTC. Residues: CASSTSATGVTYGYTF.

The chain joins TRBV27 to TRBJ2-2, with D hard to call. The length of the CDR3 is 15 residues. V was clipped by 2 bases and J by 5 bases, with 12 bases between them. Looked up from germline, CDR1 is MNHEY and CDR2 is SMNVEV (reference sequence). The CDR3 loop reads CASSLASAGTGELFF. Written as DNA, the CDR3 is TGTGCCAGCAGTTTAGCGTCCGCAGGAACCGGGGAGCTGTTTTTT.

The chain joins TRBV7-9 to TRBJ2-1; the match to TRBD2 covers 8 bases. The CDR3 is made up of 18 amino acids. V was pared by 2 bases and J by 7 bases, with 16 bases of the junction left unmatched. Germline assignment: CDR1 SEHNR and CDR2 FQNEAQ (reference sequence). The CDR3 DNA is TGTGCCAGCAGCTTAAAGACGGCGTGGCGCCCTAGCGGGAATGAGCAGTTCTTC. It is translated as CASSLKTAWRPSGNEQFF.